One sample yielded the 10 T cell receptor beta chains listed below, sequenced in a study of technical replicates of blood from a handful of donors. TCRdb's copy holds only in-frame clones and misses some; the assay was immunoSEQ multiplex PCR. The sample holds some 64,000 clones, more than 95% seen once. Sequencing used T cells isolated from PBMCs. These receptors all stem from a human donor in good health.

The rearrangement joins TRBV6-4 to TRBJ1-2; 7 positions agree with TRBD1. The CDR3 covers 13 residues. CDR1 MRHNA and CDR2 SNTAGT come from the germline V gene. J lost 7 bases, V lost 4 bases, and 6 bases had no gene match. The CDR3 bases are TGTGCCAGCAGTGCGCCGGGACAGCGTGGCTACACCTTC. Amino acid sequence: CASSAPGQRGYTF.

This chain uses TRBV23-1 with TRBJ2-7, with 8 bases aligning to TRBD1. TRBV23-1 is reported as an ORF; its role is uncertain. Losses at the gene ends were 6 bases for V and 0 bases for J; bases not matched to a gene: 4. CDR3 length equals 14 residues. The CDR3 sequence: CASSTGGLSYEQYF. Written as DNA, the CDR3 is TGCGCCAGCAGCACAGGGGGACTCTCCTACGAGCAGTACTTC.

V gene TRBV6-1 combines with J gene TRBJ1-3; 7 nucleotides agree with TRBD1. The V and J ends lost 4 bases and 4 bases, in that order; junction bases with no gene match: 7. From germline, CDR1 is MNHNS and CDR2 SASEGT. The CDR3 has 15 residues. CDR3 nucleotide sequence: TGTGCCAGCAGTGTACACAGGGGTGAGGGAAACACCATATATTTT. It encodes CASSVHRGEGNTIYF.

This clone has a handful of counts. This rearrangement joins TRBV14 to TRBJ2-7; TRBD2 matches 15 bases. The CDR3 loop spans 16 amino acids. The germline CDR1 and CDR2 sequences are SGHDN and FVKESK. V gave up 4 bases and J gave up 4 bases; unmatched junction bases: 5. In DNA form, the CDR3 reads TGTGCCAGCAGCCGCCTTGGGACTAGCGGGAGGTACGAGCAGTACTTC. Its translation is CASSRLGTSGRYEQYF.

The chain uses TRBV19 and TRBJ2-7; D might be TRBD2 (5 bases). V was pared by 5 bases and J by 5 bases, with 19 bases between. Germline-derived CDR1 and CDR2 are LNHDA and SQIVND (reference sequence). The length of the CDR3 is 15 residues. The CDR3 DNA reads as TGTGCCAGTAGTCCCCGGGGTGAAGGGCTTGACGAGCAGTACTTC. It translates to CASSPRGEGLDEQYF.

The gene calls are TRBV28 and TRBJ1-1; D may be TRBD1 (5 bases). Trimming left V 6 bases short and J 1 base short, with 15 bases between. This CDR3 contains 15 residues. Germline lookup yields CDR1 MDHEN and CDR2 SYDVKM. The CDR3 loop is CASRGPGGENTEAFF. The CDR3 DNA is TGTGCCAGCAGGGGCCCCGGGGGGGAGAACACTGAAGCTTTCTTT.

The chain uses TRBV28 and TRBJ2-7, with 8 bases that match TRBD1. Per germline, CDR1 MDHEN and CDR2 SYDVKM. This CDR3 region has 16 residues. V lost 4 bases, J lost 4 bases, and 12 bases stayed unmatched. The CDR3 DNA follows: TGTGCCAGCAGTTCCTTCAAACAGGGGGGAAATTACGAGCAGTACTTC. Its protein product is CASSSFKQGGNYEQYF.

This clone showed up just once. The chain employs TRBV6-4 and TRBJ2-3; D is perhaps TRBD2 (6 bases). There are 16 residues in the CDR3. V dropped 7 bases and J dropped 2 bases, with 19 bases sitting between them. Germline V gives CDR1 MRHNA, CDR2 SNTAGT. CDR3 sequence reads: CASKSVNRRDTDTQYF. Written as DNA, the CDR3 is TGTGCCAGCAAATCGGTAAATCGGCGGGACACAGATACGCAGTATTTT.

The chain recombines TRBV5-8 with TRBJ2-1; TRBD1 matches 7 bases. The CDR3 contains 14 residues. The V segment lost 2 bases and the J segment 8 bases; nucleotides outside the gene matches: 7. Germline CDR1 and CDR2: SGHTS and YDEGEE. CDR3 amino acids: CASSFRDRRDEQFF. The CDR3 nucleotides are TGTGCCAGCAGCTTCCGGGACAGAAGAGATGAGCAGTTCTTC.

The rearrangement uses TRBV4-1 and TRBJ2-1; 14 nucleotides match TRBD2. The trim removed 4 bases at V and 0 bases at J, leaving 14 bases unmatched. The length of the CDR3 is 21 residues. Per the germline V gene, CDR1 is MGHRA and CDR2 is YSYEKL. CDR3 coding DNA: TGCGCCAGCAGCCTACTTTCCGGGACTAGCGGGAGTCGGAGCTCCTACAATGAGCAGTTCTTC. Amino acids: CASSLLSGTSGSRSSYNEQFF.